This T cell receptor (beta chain) was identified during a study of patients and donors after allogeneic stem cell transplantation. Each CDR3 protein gets one entry after TCRdb re-called the RT-PCR reads with MiXCR. Of hundreds of thousands of distinct CDR3 sequences detected, around 15% appear once; the ten largest clones hold 7% to 7.5%. CDR1 DFQATT and CDR2 SNEGSKA come from the germline V gene (reference sequence). J gave up 5 bases and V 5 bases, and 10 bases lay outside the gene matches. The CDR3 runs 14 residues. This clonotype has a handful of counts. The sequenced sample was blood, either unsorted or a sorted T cell fraction (not recorded which). V gene TRBV20-1 combines with J gene TRBJ2-3, with 7 nucleotides matching TRBD2. This clonotype was obtained from a human donor who was either an allogeneic HSCT recipient or a stem cell or donor lymphocyte infusion donor (not recorded which). It is not recorded whose cells these are; they may come from a transplant donor. DNA of the CDR3: TGCAGTGCTTATCGAGGGGCTAGCGGAGATACGCAGTATTTT. Protein sequence: CSAYRGASGDTQYF.